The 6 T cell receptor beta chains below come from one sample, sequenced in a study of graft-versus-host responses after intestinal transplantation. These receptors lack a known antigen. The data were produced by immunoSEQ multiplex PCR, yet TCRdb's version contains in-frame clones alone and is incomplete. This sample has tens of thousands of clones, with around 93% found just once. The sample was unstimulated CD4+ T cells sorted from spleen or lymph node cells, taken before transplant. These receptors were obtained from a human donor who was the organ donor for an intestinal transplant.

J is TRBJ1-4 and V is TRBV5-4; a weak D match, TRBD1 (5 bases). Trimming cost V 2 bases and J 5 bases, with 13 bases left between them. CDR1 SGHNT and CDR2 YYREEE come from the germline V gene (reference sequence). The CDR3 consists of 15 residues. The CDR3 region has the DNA TGTGCCAGCAGCTTTAGGGGCACCCTCAATGAAAAACTGTTTTTT. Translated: CASSFRGTLNEKLFF. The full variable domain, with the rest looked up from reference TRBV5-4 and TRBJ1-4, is ETGVTQSPTHLIKTRGQQVTLRCSSQSGHNTVSWYQQALGQGPQFIFQYYREEENGRGNFPPRFSGLQFPNYSSELNVNALELDDSALYLCASSFRGTLNEKLFFGSGTQLSVL.

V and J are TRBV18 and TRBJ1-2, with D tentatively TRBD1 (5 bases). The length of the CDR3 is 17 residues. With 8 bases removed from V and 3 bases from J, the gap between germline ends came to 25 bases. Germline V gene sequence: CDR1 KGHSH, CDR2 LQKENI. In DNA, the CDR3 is TGTGCCAGCCAAAATCCCCGGGGGAGGGACGAAGACTATGGCTACACCTTC. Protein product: CASQNPRGRDEDYGYTF. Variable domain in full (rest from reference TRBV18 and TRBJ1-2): NAGVMQNPRHLVRRRGQEARLRCSPMKGHSHVYWYRQLPEEGLKFMVYLQKENIIDESGMPKERFSAEFPKEGPSILRIQQVVRGDSAAYFCASQNPRGRDEDYGYTFGSGTRLTVV.

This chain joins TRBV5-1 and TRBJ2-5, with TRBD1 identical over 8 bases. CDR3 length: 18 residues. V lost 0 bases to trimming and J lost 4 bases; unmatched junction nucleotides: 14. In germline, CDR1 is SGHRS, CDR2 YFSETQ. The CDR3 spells CASSLALAGGMVRETQYF. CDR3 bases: TGCGCCAGCAGCTTGGCCCTGGCAGGGGGCATGGTACGAGAGACCCAGTACTTC.

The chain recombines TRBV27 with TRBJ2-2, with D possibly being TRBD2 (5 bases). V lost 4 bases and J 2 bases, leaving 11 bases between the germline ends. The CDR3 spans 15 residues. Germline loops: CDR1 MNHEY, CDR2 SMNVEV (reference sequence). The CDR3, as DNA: TGTGCCAGCAGTTCTCGGCGGGTTAACACCGGGGAGCTGTTTTTT. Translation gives CASSSRRVNTGELFF.

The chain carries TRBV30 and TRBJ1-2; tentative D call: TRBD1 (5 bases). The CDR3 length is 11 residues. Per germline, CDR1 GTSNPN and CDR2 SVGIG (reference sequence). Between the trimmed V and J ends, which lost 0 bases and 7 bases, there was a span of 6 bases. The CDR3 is CAWSVGAGYTF. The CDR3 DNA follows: TGTGCCTGGAGTGTCGGGGCTGGCTACACCTTC.

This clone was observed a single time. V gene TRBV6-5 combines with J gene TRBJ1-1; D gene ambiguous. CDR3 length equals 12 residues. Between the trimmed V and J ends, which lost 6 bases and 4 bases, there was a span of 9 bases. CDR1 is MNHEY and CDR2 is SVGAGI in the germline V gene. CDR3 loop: CASSLLGTEAFF. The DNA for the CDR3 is TGTGCCAGCAGCCTACTGGGCACTGAAGCTTTCTTT.